A single sample gave rise to the 4 T cell receptor beta chains below, sequenced in a study of T cell changes during pregnancy in multiple sclerosis. The protocol was immunoSEQ multiplex PCR, while the TCRdb copy is restricted to in-frame clones and leaves out a portion. Of approximately 53,000 clones in the sample, almost 95% were seen once. The sequencing here drew on CD4+ T cells from peripheral blood mononuclear cells, taken in the third trimester of pregnancy. The receptor source for this set is a female donor with multiple sclerosis, enrolled in a pregnancy study.

In DNA, the CDR3 is TGTGCCAGCAGCTTAGGTTGGGACAGGGGGCCAGAGCAGTTCTTC. The encoded protein is CASSLGWDRGPEQFF. The chain uses TRBV11-3 and TRBJ2-1; 12 bases agree with TRBD1. CDR3 length equals 15 residues. CDR1 and CDR2 (germline): SGHNT, YENEEA. Trimming took 1 base from V and 10 from J; bases not matched to a gene: 5.

This chain joins TRBV30 and TRBJ2-7; 10 nucleotides line up with TRBD1. Germline lookup yields CDR1 GTSNPN and CDR2 SVGIG (reference sequence). The CDR3 totals 15 residues. V gave up 0 bases and J gave up 2 bases; unmatched junction bases: 4. The CDR3 DNA is TGTGCCTGGAGTGTAACCGGGACAGGGGCCTACGAGCAGTACTTC. It codes for CAWSVTGTGAYEQYF.

The J gene is TRBJ1-1, the V gene TRBV2; TRBD1 matches 8 bases. After removal of 5 bases from V and 1 base from J, the junction contained 0 bases not matched to a gene. Germline lookup yields CDR1 SNHLY and CDR2 FYNNEI. The CDR3 is 13 amino acids. CDR3 residues: CASSTGGNTEAFF. The CDR3 DNA sequence: TGTGCCAGCAGTACAGGGGGGAACACTGAAGCTTTCTTT. Full variable domain (outside the CDR3, taken from reference TRBV2 and TRBJ1-1): EPEVTQTPSHQVTQMGQEVILRCVPISNHLYFYWYRQILGQKVEFLVSFYNNEISEKSEIFDDQFSVERPDGSNFTLKIRSTKLEDSAMYFCASSTGGNTEAFFGQGTRLTVV.

The chain links TRBV14 to TRBJ1-3, with D tentatively TRBD1 (5 bases). The CDR3 loop spans 16 amino acids. Germline V gene sequence: CDR1 SGHDN, CDR2 FVKESK. Trimming took off 1 base at V and 1 base at J, with 11 bases between the two ends. The CDR3 region is CASSQARVYSGNTIYF. In nucleotides, the CDR3 is TGTGCCAGCAGCCAAGCCAGGGTCTATTCTGGAAACACCATATATTTT.